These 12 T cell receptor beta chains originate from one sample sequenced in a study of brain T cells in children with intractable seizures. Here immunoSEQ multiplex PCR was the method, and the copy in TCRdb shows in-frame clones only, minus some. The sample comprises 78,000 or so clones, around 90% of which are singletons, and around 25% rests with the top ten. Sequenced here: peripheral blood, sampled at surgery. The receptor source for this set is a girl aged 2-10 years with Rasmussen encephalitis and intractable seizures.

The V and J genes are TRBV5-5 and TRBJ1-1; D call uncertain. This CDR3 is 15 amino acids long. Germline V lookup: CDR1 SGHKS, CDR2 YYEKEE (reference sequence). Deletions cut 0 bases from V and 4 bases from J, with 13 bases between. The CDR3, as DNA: TGTGCCAGCAGCTTGGTAGGCCAGGCGATCACTGAAGCTTTCTTT. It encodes CASSLVGQAITEAFF.

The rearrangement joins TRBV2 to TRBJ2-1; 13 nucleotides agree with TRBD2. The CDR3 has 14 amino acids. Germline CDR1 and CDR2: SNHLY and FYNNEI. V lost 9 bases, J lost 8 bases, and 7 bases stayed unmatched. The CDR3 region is CASSLAGGPYEQFF. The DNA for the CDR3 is TGTGCCAGTTCACTAGCGGGAGGGCCCTATGAGCAGTTCTTC.

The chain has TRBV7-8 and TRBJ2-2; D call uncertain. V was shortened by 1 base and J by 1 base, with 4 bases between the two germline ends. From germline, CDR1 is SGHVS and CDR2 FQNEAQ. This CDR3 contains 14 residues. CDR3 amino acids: CASSLVGNTGELFF. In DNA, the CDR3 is TGTGCCAGCAGCTTAGTTGGGAACACCGGGGAGCTGTTTTTT.

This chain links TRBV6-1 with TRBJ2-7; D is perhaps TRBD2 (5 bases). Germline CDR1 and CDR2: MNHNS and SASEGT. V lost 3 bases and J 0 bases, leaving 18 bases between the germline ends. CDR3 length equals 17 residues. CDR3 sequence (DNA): TGTGCCAGCAGTGATTCTCCCTTTAGGGCGGGCTCCTACGAGCAGTACTTC. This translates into CASSDSPFRAGSYEQYF.

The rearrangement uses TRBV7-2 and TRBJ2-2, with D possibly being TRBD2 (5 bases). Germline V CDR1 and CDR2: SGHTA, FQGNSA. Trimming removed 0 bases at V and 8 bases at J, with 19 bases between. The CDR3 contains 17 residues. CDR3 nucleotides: TGTGCCAGCAGCTTAGCGGGAGTGTGGTTGGGATCGGGGGAGCTGTTTTTT. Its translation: CASSLAGVWLGSGELFF.

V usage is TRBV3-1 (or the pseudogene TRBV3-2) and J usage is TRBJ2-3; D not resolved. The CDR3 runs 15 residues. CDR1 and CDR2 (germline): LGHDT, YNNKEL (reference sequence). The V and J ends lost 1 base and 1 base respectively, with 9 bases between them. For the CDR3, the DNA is TGTGCCAGCAGCCAAGGGATTTTACGCACAGATACGCAGTATTTT. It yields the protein CASSQGILRTDTQYF.

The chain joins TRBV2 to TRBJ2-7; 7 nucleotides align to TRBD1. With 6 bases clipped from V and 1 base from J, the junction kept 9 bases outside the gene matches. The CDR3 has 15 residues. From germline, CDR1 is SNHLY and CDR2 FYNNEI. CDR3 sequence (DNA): TGTGCCAGCAGGGAAACAGGGGCCATTTCCTACGAGCAGTACTTC. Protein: CASRETGAISYEQYF. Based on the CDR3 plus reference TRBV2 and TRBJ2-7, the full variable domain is EPEVTQTPSHQVTQMGQEVILRCVPISNHLYFYWYRQILGQKVEFLVSFYNNEISEKSEIFDDQFSVERPDGSNFTLKIRSTKLEDSAMYFCASRETGAISYEQYFGPGTRLTVT.

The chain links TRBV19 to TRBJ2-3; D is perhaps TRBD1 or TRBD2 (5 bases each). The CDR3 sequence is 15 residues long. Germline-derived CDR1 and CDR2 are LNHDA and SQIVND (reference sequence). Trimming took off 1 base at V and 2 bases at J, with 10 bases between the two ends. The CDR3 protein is CASSIVRGATDTQYF. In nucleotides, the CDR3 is TGTGCCAGTAGTATAGTTAGGGGAGCCACAGATACGCAGTATTTT.

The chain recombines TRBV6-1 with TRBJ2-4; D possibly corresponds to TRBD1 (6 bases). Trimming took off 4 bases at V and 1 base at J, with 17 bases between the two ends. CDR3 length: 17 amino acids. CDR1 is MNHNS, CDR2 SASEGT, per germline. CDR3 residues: CASSGGPGPVAKNIQYF. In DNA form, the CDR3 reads TGTGCCAGCAGTGGGGGGCCAGGGCCCGTTGCCAAAAACATTCAGTACTTC.

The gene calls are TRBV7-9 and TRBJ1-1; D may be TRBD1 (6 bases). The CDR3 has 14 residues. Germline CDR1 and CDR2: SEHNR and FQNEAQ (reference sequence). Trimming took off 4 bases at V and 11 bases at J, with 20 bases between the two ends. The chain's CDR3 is CASSSPGQQRGAFF. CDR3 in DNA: TGTGCCAGCAGCTCCCCCGGACAGCAAAGGGGCGCTTTCTTT.

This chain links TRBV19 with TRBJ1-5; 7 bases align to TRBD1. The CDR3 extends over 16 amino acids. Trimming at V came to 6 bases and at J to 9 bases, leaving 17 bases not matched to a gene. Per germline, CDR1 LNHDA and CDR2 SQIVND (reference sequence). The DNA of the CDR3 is TGTGCCAGTAGAGAGCGTCGGACAGGTTGGGTGGGGCCCCAGCATTTT. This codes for CASRERRTGWVGPQHF.

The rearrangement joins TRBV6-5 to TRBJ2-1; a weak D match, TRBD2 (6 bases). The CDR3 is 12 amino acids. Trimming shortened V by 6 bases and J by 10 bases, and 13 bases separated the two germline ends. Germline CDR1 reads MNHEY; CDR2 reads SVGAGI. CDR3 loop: CASRDYGGEQFF. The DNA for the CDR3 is TGTGCCAGCAGAGATTACGGGGGAGAGCAGTTCTTC.